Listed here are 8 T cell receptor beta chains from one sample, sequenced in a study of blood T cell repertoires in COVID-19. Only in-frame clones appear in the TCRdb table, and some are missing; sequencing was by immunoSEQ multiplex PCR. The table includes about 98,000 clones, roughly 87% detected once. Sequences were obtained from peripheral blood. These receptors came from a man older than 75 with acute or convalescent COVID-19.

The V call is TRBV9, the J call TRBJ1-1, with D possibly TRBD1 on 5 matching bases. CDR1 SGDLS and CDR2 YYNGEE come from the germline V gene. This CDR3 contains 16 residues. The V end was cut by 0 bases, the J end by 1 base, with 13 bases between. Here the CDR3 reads CASSVGQGGWNTEAFF. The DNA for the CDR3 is TGTGCCAGCAGCGTAGGTCAGGGAGGGTGGAACACTGAAGCTTTCTTT.

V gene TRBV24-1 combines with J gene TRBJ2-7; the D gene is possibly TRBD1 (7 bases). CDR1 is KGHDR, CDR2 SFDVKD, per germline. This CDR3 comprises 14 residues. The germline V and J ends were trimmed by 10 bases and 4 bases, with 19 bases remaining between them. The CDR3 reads CATLGRQGGYEQYF. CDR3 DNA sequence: TGTGCCACGCTGGGAAGGCAGGGGGGTTACGAGCAGTACTTC.

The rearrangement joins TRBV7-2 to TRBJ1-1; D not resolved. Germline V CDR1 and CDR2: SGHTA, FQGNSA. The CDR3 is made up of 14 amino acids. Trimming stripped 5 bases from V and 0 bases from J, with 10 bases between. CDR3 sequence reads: CASSTYSLNTEAFF. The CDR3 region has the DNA TGTGCCAGCAGCACCTACTCTTTGAACACTGAAGCTTTCTTT.

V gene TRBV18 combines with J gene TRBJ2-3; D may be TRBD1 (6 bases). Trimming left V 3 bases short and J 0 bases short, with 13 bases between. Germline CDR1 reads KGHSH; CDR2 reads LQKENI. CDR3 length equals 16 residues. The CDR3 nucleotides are TGTGCCAGCTCACCGCCCGGGACACCCAGCACAGATACGCAGTATTTT. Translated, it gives CASSPPGTPSTDTQYF.

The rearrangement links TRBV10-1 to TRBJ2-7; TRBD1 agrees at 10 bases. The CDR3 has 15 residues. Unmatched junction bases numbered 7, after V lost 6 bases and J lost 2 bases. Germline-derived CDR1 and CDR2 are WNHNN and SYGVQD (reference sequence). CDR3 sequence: CASSQGQGNPYEQYF. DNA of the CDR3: TGCGCCAGCAGCCAGGGACAGGGGAACCCCTACGAGCAGTACTTC.

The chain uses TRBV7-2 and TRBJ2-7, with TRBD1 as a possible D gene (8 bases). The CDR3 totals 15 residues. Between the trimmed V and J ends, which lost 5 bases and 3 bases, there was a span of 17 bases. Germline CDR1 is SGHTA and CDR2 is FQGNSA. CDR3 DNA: TGTGCCAGCAGCCCACAGGGGGGGCCTCTCTACGAGCAGTACTTC. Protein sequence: CASSPQGGPLYEQYF.

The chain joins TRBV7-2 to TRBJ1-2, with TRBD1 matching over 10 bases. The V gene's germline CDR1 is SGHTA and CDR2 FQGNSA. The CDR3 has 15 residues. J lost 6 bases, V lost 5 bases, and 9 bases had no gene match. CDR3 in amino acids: CASSLSRQGANGYTF. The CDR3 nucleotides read TGTGCCAGCAGCCTCTCCCGACAGGGGGCTAATGGCTACACCTTC.

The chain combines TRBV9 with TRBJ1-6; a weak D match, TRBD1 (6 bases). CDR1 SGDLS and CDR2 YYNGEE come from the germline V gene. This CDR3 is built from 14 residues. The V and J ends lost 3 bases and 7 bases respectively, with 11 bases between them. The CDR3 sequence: CASSEYRENSPLHF. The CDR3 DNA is TGTGCCAGCAGCGAATACAGGGAGAATTCACCCCTCCACTTT.